This TCR beta chain was identified during a study of cytomegalovirus exposure and HLA in healthy donors. As for the study in general: Counted in an early data release were 85 million or so unique TCRs from HLA-typed donors.

Study findings and constraints: Rates of TCR association differed by HLA locus in a later analysis, with DRB1 highest and HLA-C lowest. The study labeled 150 or so TCR beta chains cytomegalovirus-associated.

The study ran its PCR with 60 Vbeta and 13 Jbeta primers. Here immunoSEQ multiplex PCR was the method, and the copy in TCRdb shows in-frame clones only, minus some. The sample contains 130,000 or so clones, around four fifths of which appear only once. Only a few counts were recorded for this clone. Antigen specificity is unknown. The germline V gene has CDR1 KGHSH and CDR2 LQKENI. The CDR3 totals 13 residues. V dropped 3 bases and J dropped 6 bases, with 11 bases sitting between them. This TCR came from a woman in her forties in good health and CMV-seropositive. The chain carries TRBV18 and TRBJ1-1; a possible D gene is TRBD1 (5 bases). The sample was PBMCs. CDR3 sequence reads: CASSPTSGAEAFF. DNA for the CDR3: TGTGCCAGCTCACCTACGTCGGGGGCTGAAGCTTTCTTT. The full variable domain, completed using reference TRBV18 and TRBJ1-1, is NAGVMQNPRHLVRRRGQEARLRCSPMKGHSHVYWYRQLPEEGLKFMVYLQKENIIDESGMPKERFSAEFPKEGPSILRIQQVVRGDSAAYFCASSPTSGAEAFFGQGTRLTVV.